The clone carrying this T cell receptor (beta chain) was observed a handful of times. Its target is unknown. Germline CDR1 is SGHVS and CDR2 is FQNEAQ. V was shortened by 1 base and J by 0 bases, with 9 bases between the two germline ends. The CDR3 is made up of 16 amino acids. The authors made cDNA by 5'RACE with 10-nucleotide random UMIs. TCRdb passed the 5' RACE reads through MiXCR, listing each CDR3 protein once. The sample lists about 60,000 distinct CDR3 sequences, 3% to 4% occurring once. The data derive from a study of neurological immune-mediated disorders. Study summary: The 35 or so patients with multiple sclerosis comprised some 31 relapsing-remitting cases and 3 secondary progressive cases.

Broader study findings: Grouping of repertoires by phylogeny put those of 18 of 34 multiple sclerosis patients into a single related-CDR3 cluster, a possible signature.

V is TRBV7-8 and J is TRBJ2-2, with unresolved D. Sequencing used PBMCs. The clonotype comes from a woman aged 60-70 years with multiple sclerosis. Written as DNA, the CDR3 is TGTGCCAGCAGCTTAGGAGGCTTCGCGAACACCGGGGAGCTGTTTTTT. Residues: CASSLGGFANTGELFF.